This passage covers 25 T cell receptor beta chains from one sample sequenced in a study of tumor-infiltrating lymphocytes in localized non-small cell lung cancer. Assay used: immunoSEQ multiplex PCR; TCRdb lists only in-frame clones, some missing. The data contain about 16,000 clones, roughly 79% of them singletons. The specimen was lung tumor tissue. All receptors come from a human donor with non-small cell lung cancer.

This clone is labeled medium-sized. V and J are TRBV6-6 and TRBJ2-1; 7 nucleotides agree with TRBD2. Trimming cost V 5 bases and J 3 bases; bases outside gene matches: 7. The CDR3 covers 15 residues. In germline, CDR1 is MNHNY, CDR2 SVGAGI (reference sequence). The CDR3 here is CASSPGTTLYNEQFF. The CDR3, as DNA: TGTGCCAGCAGTCCCGGGACTACCCTCTACAATGAGCAGTTCTTC.

The chain recombines TRBV10-3 with TRBJ2-7; the D gene is possibly TRBD2 (5 bases). Trimming cost V 4 bases and J 5 bases, with 12 bases left between them. The CDR3 loop spans 13 amino acids. Germline CDR1 reads ENHRY; CDR2 reads SYGVKD. The CDR3 sequence: CAISGRRIHEQYF. The CDR3 DNA sequence: TGTGCCATCAGTGGCAGGAGGATCCACGAGCAGTACTTC.

V usage is TRBV10-1 and J usage is TRBJ2-7; 12 bases fit TRBD2. CDR1 is WNHNN, CDR2 SYGVQD, per germline (reference sequence). This CDR3 is built from 14 residues. Trimming took 5 bases from V and 5 from J; bases not matched to a gene: 4. CDR3 nucleotides: TGCGCCAGCAGTCTACTAGCGGGAGGACACGAGCAGTACTTC. Translated: CASSLLAGGHEQYF.

In regard to this clone: Mismatch with germline at one junction end may stem from a read error. The chain is built from TRBV18 and TRBJ2-1, with 7 nucleotides matching TRBD1. Germline V CDR1 and CDR2: KGHSH, LQKENI. The CDR3 is made up of 13 amino acids. The DNA of the CDR3 is TGTGCCAGCTCTCCACAGGGGAACGGTGAGCAGTTCTTC. Its translation is CASSPQGNGEQFF. Complete variable domain (other parts from reference TRBV18 and TRBJ2-1): NAGVMQNPRHLVRRRGQEARLRCSPMKGHSHVYWYRQLPEEGLKFMVYLQKENIIDESGMPKERFSAEFPKEGPSILRIQQVVRGDSAAYFCASSPQGNGEQFFGPGTRLTVL.

V usage is TRBV29-1 and J usage is TRBJ1-1; D is possibly TRBD1 (5 bases). Trimming pared 7 bases from V and 2 bases from J, leaving 11 bases between. The CDR3 is 12 amino acids. Germline CDR1 SQVTM, CDR2 ANQGSEA. The CDR3 coding sequence is TGCAGCGCTTCCCAGGGAAACACTGAAGCTTTCTTT. The encoded protein is CSASQGNTEAFF.

This clone is judged medium-sized. In the same sample, other DNA sequences code for this CDR3. The chain joins TRBV6-4 to TRBJ2-2; tentative D call: TRBD1 (5 bases). Trimming shortened V by 4 bases and J by 5 bases, and 11 bases separated the two germline ends. The germline V gene has CDR1 MRHNA and CDR2 SNTAGT. This CDR3 contains 14 residues. CDR3 sequence: CASSASPGTGELFF. In DNA form, the CDR3 reads TGTGCCAGCAGTGCCAGCCCAGGGACCGGGGAGCTGTTTTTT.

V gene TRBV20-1 combines with J gene TRBJ2-7; D not resolved. V was cut by 5 bases and J by 9 bases, with 8 bases left in between. The CDR3 covers 9 residues. Germline V gene sequence: CDR1 DFQATT, CDR2 SNEGSKA (reference sequence). CDR3 residues: CSASKGQYF. The CDR3, as DNA: TGCAGTGCTTCGAAAGGGCAGTACTTC.

The chain employs TRBV18 and TRBJ2-1, with no clear D. Germline V gene lookup returns CDR1 KGHSH and CDR2 LQKENI. With 1 base removed from V and 7 bases from J, the gap between germline ends came to 14 bases. The CDR3 has 15 residues. DNA for the CDR3: TGTGCCAGCTCACCACTAATCCTAGGAAGGAATGAGCAGTTCTTC. Translation: CASSPLILGRNEQFF.

The chain links TRBV15 to TRBJ2-5, with 14 bases lining up with TRBD2. V lost 3 bases to trimming and J lost 0 bases; unmatched junction nucleotides: 6. This CDR3 has 18 residues. Germline values: CDR1 LNHNV, CDR2 YYDKDF (reference sequence). CDR3 amino acids: CATSRGTSGGLYQETQYF. DNA of the CDR3: TGTGCCACCAGCAGGGGGACTAGCGGGGGCTTGTACCAAGAGACCCAGTACTTC.

This chain joins TRBV6-1 and TRBJ2-7; D is ambiguous. V lost 8 bases, J lost 0 bases, and 2 bases lay in between. The CDR3 is 10 amino acids. The germline CDR1 and CDR2 sequences are MNHNS and SASEGT. Here the CDR3 DNA reads TGTGCCAGCTTCTCCTACGAGCAGTACTTC. It specifies CASFSYEQYF.

The chain carries TRBV10-3 and TRBJ2-5, with 9 bases lining up with TRBD1. The germline gives CDR1 ENHRY, CDR2 SYGVKD. V trimming: 6 bases; J trimming: 2 bases; junction bases outside the gene matches: 4. This CDR3 has 14 residues. In nucleotides, the CDR3 is TGTGCCATCAGCTTTGACAGGGGGCAAGAGACCCAGTACTTC. It yields the protein CAISFDRGQETQYF.

The chain couples TRBV19 to TRBJ2-3; 7 positions match TRBD1. The germline CDR1 and CDR2 sequences are LNHDA and SQIVND (reference sequence). This CDR3 spans 16 amino acids. The V gene end was trimmed by 6 bases and the J gene end by 2 bases; junction bases not matched to a gene: 11. CDR3 sequence: CASRTTGASVTDTQYF. In DNA form, the CDR3 reads TGTGCCAGTAGGACTACAGGGGCCAGTGTCACAGATACGCAGTATTTT.

CDR3 sequence: CASSVATGGYNEQFF. The CDR3 DNA follows: TGTGCCAGCAGCGTAGCTACCGGGGGGTACAATGAGCAGTTCTTC. The J gene is TRBJ2-1, the V gene TRBV9; TRBD2 matches at 7 bases. The CDR3 runs to 15 residues. Germline lookup yields CDR1 SGDLS and CDR2 YYNGEE. With V trimmed by 0 bases and J by 4 bases, 4 bases remained unmatched.

The genes are TRBV6-1 and TRBJ1-2; D is possibly TRBD1 (6 bases). This CDR3 region has 14 residues. The V end was cut by 1 base, the J end by 4 bases, with 10 bases between. Looked up from germline, CDR1 is MNHNS and CDR2 is SASEGT. This chain's CDR3 is CASSEDRGAYGYTF. CDR3 nucleotides: TGTGCCAGCAGTGAAGACCGGGGGGCCTATGGCTACACCTTC.

The rearrangement uses TRBV6-1 and TRBJ2-3; weak D call: TRBD2 (6 bases). The CDR3 loop spans 15 amino acids. The V and J ends lost 5 bases and 7 bases respectively, with 19 bases between them. The germline V gene encodes CDR1 MNHNS and CDR2 SASEGT. CDR3 sequence (DNA): TGTGCCAGCAGTCCAGAGGACTACCAGGTGAATACGCAGTATTTT. As protein: CASSPEDYQVNTQYF.

The V gene is TRBV11-1, the J gene TRBJ2-1; possibly TRBD1 for D (5 bases). V gave up 3 bases and J gave up 2 bases, with 14 bases separating them. In germline, CDR1 is SGHAT, CDR2 FQDESV (reference sequence). The CDR3 contains 16 residues. The CDR3 spells CASSFKGRATYNEQFF. CDR3 sequence (DNA): TGTGCCAGCAGCTTCAAGGGCAGGGCAACCTACAATGAGCAGTTCTTC.

By frequency in the sample, this clone is medium-sized. The chain combines TRBV4-2 with TRBJ1-1; D unresolved. The germline gives CDR1 LGHNA, CDR2 YNFKEQ. The length of the CDR3 is 13 residues. The V end lost 2 bases, the J end lost 7 bases, and 11 bases lay between the germline ends. Here the CDR3 reads CASSQPGRIEAFF. CDR3 nucleotides: TGTGCCAGCAGCCAACCCGGACGGATTGAAGCTTTCTTT.

The chain employs TRBV28 and TRBJ1-2; 8 bases fit TRBD1. Losses at the gene ends were 7 bases for V and 5 bases for J; bases not matched to a gene: 9. The CDR3 extends over 14 amino acids. Germline values: CDR1 MDHEN, CDR2 SYDVKM. The CDR3 region is CASTRAGTGYGYTF. The CDR3, as DNA: TGTGCCAGCACCCGGGCCGGGACAGGTTATGGCTACACCTTC.

The rearrangement links TRBV10-2 to TRBJ2-6, with D unresolved. V dropped 6 bases and J dropped 0 bases, with 9 bases sitting between them. The CDR3 loop spans 15 amino acids. Germline V gene sequence: CDR1 WSHSY, CDR2 SAAADI. The CDR3 is CASSDPFSGANVLTF. In DNA, the CDR3 is TGCGCCAGCAGCGACCCCTTCTCTGGGGCCAACGTCCTGACTTTC.

This clone was seen a handful of times. This rearrangement joins TRBV5-4 to TRBJ2-1; 10 positions match TRBD1. Germline trimming cut 4 bases from V and 2 bases from J; bases unmatched to any gene: 3. From germline, CDR1 is SGHNT and CDR2 YYREEE (reference sequence). The CDR3 runs to 15 residues. Here the CDR3 reads CASSTDRGTYNEQFF. DNA for the CDR3: TGTGCCAGCAGCACGGACAGGGGGACCTACAATGAGCAGTTCTTC.

This CDR3 reads CASSQDGTGGGYGYTF. The CDR3 coding sequence is TGTGCCAGCAGCCAAGATGGGACAGGGGGGGGGTATGGCTACACCTTC. This chain links TRBV4-2 with TRBJ1-2; 11 nucleotides line up with TRBD1. This CDR3 spans 16 amino acids. V lost 0 bases to trimming and J lost 5 bases; unmatched junction nucleotides: 5. Germline V gene lookup returns CDR1 LGHNA and CDR2 YNFKEQ.

This clone was detected only a few times. This sequence joins TRBV29-1 and TRBJ1-2; no reliable D call. Germline V gene data show CDR1 as SQVTM and CDR2 as ANQGSEA. V was cut by 7 bases and J by 1 base, with 10 bases left in between. This CDR3 comprises 12 residues. CDR3 bases: TGCAGCGCTGAGTGGGGTAACTATGGCTACACCTTC. Protein product: CSAEWGNYGYTF.

V usage is TRBV2 and J usage is TRBJ1-2; D possibly corresponds to TRBD1 (5 bases). Germline assignment: CDR1 SNHLY and CDR2 FYNNEI. With 11 bases removed from V and 4 bases from J, the gap between germline ends came to 17 bases. The length of the CDR3 is 13 residues. DNA for the CDR3: TGTGCCGGCGATCCCGGGGGTAGCTATGGCTACACCTTC. This encodes CAGDPGGSYGYTF.

The rearrangement links TRBV29-1 to TRBJ1-2; no firm D call. Trimming removed 3 bases from V and 0 bases from J, with 8 bases in between. Germline V CDR1 and CDR2: SQVTM, ANQGSEA. The CDR3 runs 13 residues. CDR3 coding DNA: TGCAGCGTTGAGTCCGGAGCTAACTATGGCTACACCTTC. Translated: CSVESGANYGYTF.

V usage is TRBV5-4 and J usage is TRBJ1-2, with TRBD1 as a possible D gene (6 bases). The germline gives CDR1 SGHNT, CDR2 YYREEE (reference sequence). The CDR3 loop spans 16 amino acids. Trimming shortened V by 4 bases and J by 0 bases, and 16 bases separated the two germline ends. The CDR3 coding sequence is TGTGCCAGCAGCCACGGAAACAGGGCCACTAACTATGGCTACACCTTC. As protein: CASSHGNRATNYGYTF.